This TCR beta chain was obtained from a study of blood T cell repertoires in COVID-19 (dated by TCRdb to 2018 to 2020). Broadly, across the study: Collaborator samples came from the United States, Italy and Spain and covered acute and convalescent phases of COVID-19. The sample metadata nearly always contained a de-identified subject ID, COVID-19 status, age in years and sex. Samples were obtained from the ongoing ImmuneRACE study (first 160 participants) and from 1,254 subjects provided by 6 global collaborators. The prospective study material was composed of cDNA or gDNA derived from T cells, B-cell-depleted T cells, or PBMCs. Subjects who had been exposed to COVID-19, were actively infected with it, or had recovered from it provided the deeply sampled blood TCRbeta repertoires that made up the dataset. Where HLA class I and class II types were available, the types were taken from metadata supplied by the sample provider, not from assay-based typing. The repertoires were made available in a free public database intended to serve as a resource for research on the immune response to SARS-CoV-2. What the work shows at the level of the full study, not this receptor alone: The quantity of clinical and demographic metadata differed by source and by participant and was supplied without curation.

V loses 4 bases of germline sequence and J loses 4 bases, and the interval between the two ends is 10 bases. The germline V gene (reference sequence) specifies LNHDA as CDR1 and SQIVND as CDR2. The cysteine opens and the phenylalanine closes a CDR3 of 14 amino acids. CDR3 DNA only is kept here, 42 bases in frame from base 1. The immunoSEQ Assay, a bias-controlled multiplex PCR, was used to amplify TCRbeta CDR3 regions from genomic DNA. As for the authors' bioinformatics: Nucleated cell counts per sample were estimated from amplification of reference gene primers within the assay. To quantify the absolute abundance of each unique TCRbeta CDR3 rearrangement, sequence reads were collapsed and filtered. For each sample, productive Simpson clonality was calculated by taking the square root of Simpson's diversity index across productive rearrangements. The clones in this table, taken by TCRdb from immuneACCESS, are in-frame only. Not every clone is retained; where verified, under half of the shortfall comes from an unresolved V gene, and the cause of the rest is unknown. The V and J calls and clone size come from that table; D and trimming were worked out from the DNA. A total of a few hundred thousand clones appear in this sample, 85% to 90% of them only once. The ten biggest clones cover about 6.2% of the sample.

A note on this clone: What antigen it recognizes has not been identified. Per-nucleotide qualities are absent, and no much larger clonotype sits a single base away.

Another Seattle source contributed samples from volunteer blood donors who had recovered from COVID-19. Collaborating institutions collected whole blood in K2EDTA tubes following their own protocols. Collaborator samples were shipped for TCRbeta analysis as frozen whole blood, isolated PBMCs, or DNA extracted from either sample type. Sequenced input: peripheral blood. The sequence is built from TRBV19 and TRBJ2-2; TRBD1 might be the D gene, on 6 matching bases. This clonotype was obtained from a man in his sixties who had recovered from COVID-19. The sequenced DNA: TGTGCCAGTAGTAACAGGGAACTCACCGGGGAGCTGTTTTTT. It codes for CASSNRELTGELFF.